This T cell receptor beta chain stems from a study of T cells in Graves' hyperthyroidism and ophthalmopathy. Findings of the study overall: A median about 7 months before onset, the model predicted ophthalmopathy.

Trimming cost V 4 bases and J 0 bases, with 15 bases left between them. The CDR3 extends over 16 amino acids. In germline, CDR1 is LNHDA, CDR2 SQIVND (reference sequence). Graves' hyperthyroidism was deemed stable absent ophthalmopathy progression within 18 months. Uncontrolled infection, other autoimmune disease, pregnancy and lactation each barred patients from inclusion. This clonotype was seen only a few times. Its target is unknown. Researchers took RNA transcripts and amplified the TCR beta CDR3 regions from them. HTBI primers were the set used in a first-round RT-PCR of the TCR CDR3. One entry per CDR3 protein results from TCRdb running MiXCR on the multiplex PCR reads. The sample records 340,000 or so distinct CDR3 sequences, 18% being singletons.

The rearrangement uses TRBV19 and TRBJ1-1; the D is unclear. This receptor was obtained from a woman between 45 and 65 years old with Graves' hyperthyroidism. Sequenced: blood. CDR3 in amino acids: CASSTDRRLMNTEAFF. CDR3 nucleotides: TGTGCCAGTAGTACGGACCGGCGATTGATGAACACTGAAGCTTTCTTT.